This entry features one T cell receptor beta chain sequence. The antigen is not known. The sample is drawn from a study of beta chain features in type 1 diabetes. Overall study findings and caveats: Shorter TCRB CDR3s, moderately but significantly so, marked every one of the four CD4+ subsets in Type 1 diabetes patients.

The CDR3 has 12 amino acids. Germline CDR1 is SNHLY and CDR2 is FYNNEI. Trimming took 4 bases from V and 1 from J, leaving 5 bases between them. As every portion of the isolated RNA was reverse transcribed, the sequencing read expressed TCRB transcripts. Only in-frame clones appear in the TCRdb table, and some are missing; sequencing was by immunoSEQ multiplex PCR. The sample contains 310,000 or so clones, roughly 15% of which appear only once. V gene TRBV2 combines with J gene TRBJ2-7; D uncertain. This sequence was found in a man younger than 35 with type 1 diabetes. The specimen sequenced was naive CD4+ T cells from blood. The CDR3 DNA follows: TGTGCCAGCAGTGGAGTTTCCTACGAGCAGTACTTC. Its protein product is CASSGVSYEQYF.